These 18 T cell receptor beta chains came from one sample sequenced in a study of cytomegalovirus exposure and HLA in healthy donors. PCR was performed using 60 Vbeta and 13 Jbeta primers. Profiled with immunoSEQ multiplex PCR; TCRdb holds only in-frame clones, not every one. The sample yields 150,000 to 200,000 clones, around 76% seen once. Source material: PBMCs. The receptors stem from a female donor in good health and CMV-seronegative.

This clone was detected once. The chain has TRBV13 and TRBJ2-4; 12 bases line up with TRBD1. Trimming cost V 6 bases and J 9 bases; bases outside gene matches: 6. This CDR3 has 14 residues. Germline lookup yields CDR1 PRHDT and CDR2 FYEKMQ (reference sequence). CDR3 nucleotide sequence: TGTGCCAGCAGTTCCGGGACAGGGGGCAGCATTCAGTACTTC. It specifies CASSSGTGGSIQYF.

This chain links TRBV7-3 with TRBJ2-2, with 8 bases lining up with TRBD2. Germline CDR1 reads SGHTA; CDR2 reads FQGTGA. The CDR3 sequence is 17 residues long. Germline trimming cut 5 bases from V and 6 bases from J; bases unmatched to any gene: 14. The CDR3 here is CASSPGASGFQAGELFF. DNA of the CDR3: TGTGCCAGCAGCCCTGGGGCTAGCGGGTTTCAAGCCGGGGAGCTGTTTTTT.

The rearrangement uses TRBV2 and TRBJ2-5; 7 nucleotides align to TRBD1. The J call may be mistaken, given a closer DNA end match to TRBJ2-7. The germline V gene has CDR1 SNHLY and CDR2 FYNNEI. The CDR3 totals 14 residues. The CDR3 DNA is TGTGCCAGCAGTGAAGAGACAGGGTTTCGCGAGCAGTACTTC. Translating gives CASSEETGFREQYF.

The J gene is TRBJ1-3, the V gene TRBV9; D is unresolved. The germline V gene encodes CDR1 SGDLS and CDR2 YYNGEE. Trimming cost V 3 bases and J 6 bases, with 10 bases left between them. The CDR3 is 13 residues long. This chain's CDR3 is CASSAPLLNTIYF. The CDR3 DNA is TGTGCCAGCAGCGCCCCCCTATTAAACACCATATATTTT.

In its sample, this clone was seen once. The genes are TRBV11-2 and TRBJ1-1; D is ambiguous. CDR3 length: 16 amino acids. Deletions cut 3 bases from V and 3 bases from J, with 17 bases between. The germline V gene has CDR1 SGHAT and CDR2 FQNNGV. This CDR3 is CASSFPPLAGYTEAFF. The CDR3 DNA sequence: TGTGCCAGCAGCTTCCCCCCACTGGCGGGATACACTGAAGCTTTCTTT.

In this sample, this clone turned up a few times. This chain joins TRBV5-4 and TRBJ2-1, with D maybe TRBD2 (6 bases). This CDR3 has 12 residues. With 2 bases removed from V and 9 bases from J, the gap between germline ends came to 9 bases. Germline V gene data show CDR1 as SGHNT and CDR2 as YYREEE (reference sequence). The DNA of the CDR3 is TGTGCCAGCAGCTTTCGGAGGGCTGAGCAGTTCTTC. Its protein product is CASSFRRAEQFF. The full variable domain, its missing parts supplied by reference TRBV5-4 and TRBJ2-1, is ETGVTQSPTHLIKTRGQQVTLRCSSQSGHNTVSWYQQALGQGPQFIFQYYREEENGRGNFPPRFSGLQFPNYSSELNVNALELDDSALYLCASSFRRAEQFFGPGTRLTVL.

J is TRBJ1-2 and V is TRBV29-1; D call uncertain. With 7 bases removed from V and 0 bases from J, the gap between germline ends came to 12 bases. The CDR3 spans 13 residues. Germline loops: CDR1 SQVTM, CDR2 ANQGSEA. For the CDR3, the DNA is TGCAGCGCTTCCCGCGGCGCTAACTATGGCTACACCTTC. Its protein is CSASRGANYGYTF.

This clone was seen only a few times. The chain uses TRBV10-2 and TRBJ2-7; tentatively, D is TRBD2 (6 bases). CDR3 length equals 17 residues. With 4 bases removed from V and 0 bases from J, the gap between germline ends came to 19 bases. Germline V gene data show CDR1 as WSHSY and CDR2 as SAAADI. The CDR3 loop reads CASSAPFRGGVSYEQYF. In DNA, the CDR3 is TGCGCCAGCAGTGCCCCCTTTAGGGGAGGCGTCTCCTACGAGCAGTACTTC.

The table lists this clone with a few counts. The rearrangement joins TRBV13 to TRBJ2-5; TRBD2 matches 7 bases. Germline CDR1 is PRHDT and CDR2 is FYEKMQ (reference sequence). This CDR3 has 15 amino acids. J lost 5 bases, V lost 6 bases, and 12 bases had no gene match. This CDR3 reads CASRSRGGMSETQYF. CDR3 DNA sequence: TGTGCCAGCAGGAGCCGGGGAGGGATGTCGGAGACCCAGTACTTC.

CDR3: CAWSVLRERNTEAFF. The DNA for the CDR3 is TGTGCCTGGAGTGTACTCCGGGAACGGAACACTGAAGCTTTCTTT. V and J are TRBV30 and TRBJ1-1; the D is unclear. CDR3 length equals 15 residues. V gave up 0 bases and J gave up 1 base, with 12 bases separating them. Germline V gene lookup returns CDR1 GTSNPN and CDR2 SVGIG (reference sequence).

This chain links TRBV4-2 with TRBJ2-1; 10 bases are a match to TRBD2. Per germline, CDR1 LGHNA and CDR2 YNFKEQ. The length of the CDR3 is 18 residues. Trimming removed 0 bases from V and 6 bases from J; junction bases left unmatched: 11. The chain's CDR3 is CASSQEAVPSGSFNEQFF. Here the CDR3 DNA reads TGTGCCAGCAGCCAAGAGGCAGTACCTAGCGGGAGTTTCAATGAGCAGTTCTTC.

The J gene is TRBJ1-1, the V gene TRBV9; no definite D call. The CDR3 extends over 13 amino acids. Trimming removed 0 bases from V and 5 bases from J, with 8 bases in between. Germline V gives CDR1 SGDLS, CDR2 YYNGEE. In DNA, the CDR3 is TGTGCCAGCAGCGTAGATATCGCGACTGAAGCTTTCTTT. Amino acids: CASSVDIATEAFF.

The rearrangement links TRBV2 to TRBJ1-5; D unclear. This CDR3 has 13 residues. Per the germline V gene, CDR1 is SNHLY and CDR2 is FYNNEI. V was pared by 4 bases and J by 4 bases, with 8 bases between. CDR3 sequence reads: CASSVRGNQPQHF. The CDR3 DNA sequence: TGTGCCAGCAGTGTAAGAGGGAATCAGCCCCAGCATTTT.

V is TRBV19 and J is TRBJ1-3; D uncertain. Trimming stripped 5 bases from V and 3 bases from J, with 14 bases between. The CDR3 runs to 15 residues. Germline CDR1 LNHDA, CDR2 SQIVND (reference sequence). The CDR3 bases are TGTGCCAGTAGTCCGCGTGCGAGCTTTGGAAACACCATATATTTT. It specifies CASSPRASFGNTIYF.

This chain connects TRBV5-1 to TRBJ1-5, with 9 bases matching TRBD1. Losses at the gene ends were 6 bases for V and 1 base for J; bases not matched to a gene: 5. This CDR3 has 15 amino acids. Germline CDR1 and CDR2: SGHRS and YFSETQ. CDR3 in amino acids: CASNPGTGSNQPQHF. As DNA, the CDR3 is TGCGCCAGCAACCCCGGGACAGGGAGCAATCAGCCCCAGCATTTT.

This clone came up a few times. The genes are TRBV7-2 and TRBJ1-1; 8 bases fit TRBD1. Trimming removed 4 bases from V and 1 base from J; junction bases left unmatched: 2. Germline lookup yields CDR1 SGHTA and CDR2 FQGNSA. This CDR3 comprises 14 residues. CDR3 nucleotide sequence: TGTGCCAGCAGCTACAGGGGGTCGAACACTGAAGCTTTCTTT. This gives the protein CASSYRGSNTEAFF.

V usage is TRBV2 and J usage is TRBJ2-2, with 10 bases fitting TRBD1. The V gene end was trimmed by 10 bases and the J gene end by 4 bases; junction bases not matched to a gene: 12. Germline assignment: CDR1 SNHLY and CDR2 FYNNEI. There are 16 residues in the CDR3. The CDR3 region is CATGGRDRGPTGELFF. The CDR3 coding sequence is TGTGCCACCGGGGGTAGGGACAGGGGTCCCACCGGGGAGCTGTTTTTT.

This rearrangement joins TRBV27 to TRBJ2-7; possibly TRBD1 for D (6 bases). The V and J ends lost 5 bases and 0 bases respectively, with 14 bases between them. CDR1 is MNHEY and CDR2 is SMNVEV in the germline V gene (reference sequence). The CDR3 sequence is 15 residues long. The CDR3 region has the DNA TGTGCCAGCAGTCCACAGGGAGCCTTCTCCTACGAGCAGTACTTC. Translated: CASSPQGAFSYEQYF.